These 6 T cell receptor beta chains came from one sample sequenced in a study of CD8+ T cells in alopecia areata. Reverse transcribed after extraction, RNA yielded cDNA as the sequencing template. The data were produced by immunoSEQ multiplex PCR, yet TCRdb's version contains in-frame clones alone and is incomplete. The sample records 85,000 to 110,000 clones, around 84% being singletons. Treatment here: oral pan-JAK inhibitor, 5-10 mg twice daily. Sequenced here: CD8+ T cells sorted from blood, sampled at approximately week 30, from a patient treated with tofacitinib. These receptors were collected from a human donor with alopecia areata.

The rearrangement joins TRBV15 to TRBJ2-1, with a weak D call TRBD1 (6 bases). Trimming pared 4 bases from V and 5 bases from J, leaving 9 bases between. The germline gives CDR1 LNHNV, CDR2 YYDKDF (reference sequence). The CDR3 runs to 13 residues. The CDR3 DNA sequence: TGTGCCACCAGCACCGACAGGAACAATGAGCAGTTCTTC. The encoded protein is CATSTDRNNEQFF.

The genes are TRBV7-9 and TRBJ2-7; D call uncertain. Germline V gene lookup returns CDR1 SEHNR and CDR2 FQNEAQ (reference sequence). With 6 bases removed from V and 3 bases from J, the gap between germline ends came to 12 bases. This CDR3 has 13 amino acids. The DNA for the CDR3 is TGTGCCAGCAGGAGTACCGAAAACTACGAGCAGTACTTC. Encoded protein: CASRSTENYEQYF.

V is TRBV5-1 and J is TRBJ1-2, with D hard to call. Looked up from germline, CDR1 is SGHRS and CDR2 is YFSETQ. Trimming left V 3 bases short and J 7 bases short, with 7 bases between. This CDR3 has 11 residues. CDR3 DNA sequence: TGCGCCAGCAGCTCTGAGTTTGGCTACACCTTC. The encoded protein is CASSSEFGYTF.

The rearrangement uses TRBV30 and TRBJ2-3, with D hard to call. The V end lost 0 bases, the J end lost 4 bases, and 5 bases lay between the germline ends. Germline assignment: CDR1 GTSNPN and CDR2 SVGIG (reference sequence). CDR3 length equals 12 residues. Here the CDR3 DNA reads TGTGCCTGGAGTGTATGGTCAGATACGCAGTATTTT. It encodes CAWSVWSDTQYF.

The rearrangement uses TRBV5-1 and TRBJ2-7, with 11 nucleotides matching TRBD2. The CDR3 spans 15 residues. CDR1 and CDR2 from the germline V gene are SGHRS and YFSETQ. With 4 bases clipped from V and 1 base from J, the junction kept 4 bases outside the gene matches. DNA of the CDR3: TGCGCCAGCAGCCAAGGGACTAGCGGATCCTACGAGCAGTACTTC. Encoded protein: CASSQGTSGSYEQYF.

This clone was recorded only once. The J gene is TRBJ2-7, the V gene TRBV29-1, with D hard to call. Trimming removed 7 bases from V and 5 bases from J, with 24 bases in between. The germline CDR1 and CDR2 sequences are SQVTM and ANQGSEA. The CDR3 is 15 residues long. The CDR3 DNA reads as TGCAGCGGCTACTCTTGGACGGGTATGGTCCACGAGCAGTACTTC. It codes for CSGYSWTGMVHEQYF.